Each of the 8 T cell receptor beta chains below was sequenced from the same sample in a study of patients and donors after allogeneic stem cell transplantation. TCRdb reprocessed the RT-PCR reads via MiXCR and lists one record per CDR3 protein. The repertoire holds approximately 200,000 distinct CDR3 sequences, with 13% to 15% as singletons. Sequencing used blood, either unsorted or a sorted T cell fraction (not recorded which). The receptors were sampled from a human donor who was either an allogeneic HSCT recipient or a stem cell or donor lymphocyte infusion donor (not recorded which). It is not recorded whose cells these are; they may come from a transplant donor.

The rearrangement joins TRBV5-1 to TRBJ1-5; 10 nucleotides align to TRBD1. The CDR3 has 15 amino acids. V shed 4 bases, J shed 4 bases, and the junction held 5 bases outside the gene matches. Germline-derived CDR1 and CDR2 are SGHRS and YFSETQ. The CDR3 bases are TGCGCCAGCAGCCTCGACAGGGGGCGAAATCAGCCCCAGCATTTT. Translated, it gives CASSLDRGRNQPQHF.

CDR3 residues: CASSDPARASYGYTF. CDR3 coding DNA: TGTGCCAGCAGTGACCCGGCCAGGGCAAGCTATGGCTACACCTTC. The chain links TRBV2 to TRBJ1-2; possibly TRBD1 for D (5 bases). The V and J ends lost 3 bases and 4 bases respectively, with 15 bases between them. Germline V gene lookup returns CDR1 SNHLY and CDR2 FYNNEI. CDR3 size: 15 residues.

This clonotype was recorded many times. The CDR3 reads CASGAPLGTDTQYF. CDR3 bases: TGCGCCAGCGGGGCTCCTTTGGGTACAGATACGCAGTATTTT. The chain links TRBV4-1 to TRBJ2-3; D possibly corresponds to TRBD1 (5 bases). Germline loops: CDR1 MGHRA, CDR2 YSYEKL. The CDR3 runs 14 residues. V lost 8 bases, J lost 3 bases, and 15 bases lay in between.

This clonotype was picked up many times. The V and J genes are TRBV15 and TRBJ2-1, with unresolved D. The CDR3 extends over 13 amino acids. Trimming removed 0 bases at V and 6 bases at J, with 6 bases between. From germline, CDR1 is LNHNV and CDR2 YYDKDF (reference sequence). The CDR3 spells CATSRDSVNEQFF. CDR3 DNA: TGTGCCACCAGCAGAGACTCCGTCAATGAGCAGTTCTTC.

The CDR3 is CSAIVPLTTDTQYF. The CDR3 DNA is TGCAGTGCTATTGTACCTCTGACCACAGATACGCAGTATTTT. V usage is TRBV20-1 and J usage is TRBJ2-3, with D unclear. The CDR3 is made up of 14 amino acids. The germline V and J ends were trimmed by 4 bases and 2 bases, with 13 bases remaining between them. The V gene's germline CDR1 is DFQATT and CDR2 SNEGSKA (reference sequence).

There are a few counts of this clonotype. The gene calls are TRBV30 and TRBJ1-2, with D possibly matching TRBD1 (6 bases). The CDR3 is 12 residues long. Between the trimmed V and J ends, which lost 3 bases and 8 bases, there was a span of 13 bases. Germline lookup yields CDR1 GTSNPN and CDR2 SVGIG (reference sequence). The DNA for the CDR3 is TGTGCCTGGAGGGTAGGGGGAGCCGGCTACACCTTC. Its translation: CAWRVGGAGYTF.

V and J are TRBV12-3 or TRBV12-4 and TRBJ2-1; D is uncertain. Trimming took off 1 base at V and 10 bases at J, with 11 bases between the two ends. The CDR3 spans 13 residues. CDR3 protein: CASSLDQIGEQFF. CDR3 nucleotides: TGTGCCAGCAGTTTAGACCAGATCGGAGAGCAGTTCTTC.

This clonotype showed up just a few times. CDR3 sequence reads: CASSGFLGQQNTGELFF. Here the CDR3 DNA reads TGTGCCAGCAGTGGGTTTTTGGGACAGCAGAACACCGGGGAGCTGTTTTTT. This chain links TRBV25-1 with TRBJ2-2; 7 bases are shared with TRBD1. The CDR3 has 17 amino acids. Looked up from germline, CDR1 is MGHDK and CDR2 is SYGVNS. The V segment lost 4 bases and the J segment 1 base; nucleotides outside the gene matches: 9.